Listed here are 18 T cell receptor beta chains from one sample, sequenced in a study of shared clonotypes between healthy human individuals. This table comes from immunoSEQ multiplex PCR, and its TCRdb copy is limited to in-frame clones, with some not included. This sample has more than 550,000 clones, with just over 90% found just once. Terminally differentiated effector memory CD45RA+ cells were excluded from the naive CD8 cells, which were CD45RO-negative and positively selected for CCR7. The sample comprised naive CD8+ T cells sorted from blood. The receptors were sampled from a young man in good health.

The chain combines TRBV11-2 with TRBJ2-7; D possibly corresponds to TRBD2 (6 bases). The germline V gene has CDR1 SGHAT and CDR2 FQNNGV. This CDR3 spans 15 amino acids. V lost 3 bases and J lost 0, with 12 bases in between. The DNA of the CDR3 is TGTGCCAGCAGCTTTTGGGCGGGGCCCTCCTACGAGCAGTACTTC. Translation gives CASSFWAGPSYEQYF.

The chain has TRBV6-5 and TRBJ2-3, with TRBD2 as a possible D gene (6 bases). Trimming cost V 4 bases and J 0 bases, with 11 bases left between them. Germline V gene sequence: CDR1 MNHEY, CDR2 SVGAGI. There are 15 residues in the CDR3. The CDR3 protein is CASSSRLGSTDTQYF. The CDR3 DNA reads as TGTGCCAGCAGTTCCCGACTAGGGAGCACAGATACGCAGTATTTT.

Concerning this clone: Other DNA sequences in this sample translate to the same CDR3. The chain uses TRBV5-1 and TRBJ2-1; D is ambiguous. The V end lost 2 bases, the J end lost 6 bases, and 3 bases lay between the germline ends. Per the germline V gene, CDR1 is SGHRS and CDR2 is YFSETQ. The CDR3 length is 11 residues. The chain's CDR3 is CASSLSNEQFF. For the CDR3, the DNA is TGCGCCAGCAGCTTAAGCAATGAGCAGTTCTTC.

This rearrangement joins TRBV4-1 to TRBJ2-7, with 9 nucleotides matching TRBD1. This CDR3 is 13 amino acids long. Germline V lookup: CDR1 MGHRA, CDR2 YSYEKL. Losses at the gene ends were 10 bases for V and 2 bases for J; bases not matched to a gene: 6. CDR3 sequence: CATGQGPPYEQYF. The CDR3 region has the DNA TGCGCCACCGGACAGGGGCCCCCCTACGAGCAGTACTTC.

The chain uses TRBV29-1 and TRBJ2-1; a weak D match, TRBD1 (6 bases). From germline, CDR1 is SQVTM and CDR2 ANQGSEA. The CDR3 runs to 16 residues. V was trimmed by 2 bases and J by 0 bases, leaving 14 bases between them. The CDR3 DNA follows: TGCAGCGTTGAAACCCGGGACAAATACTCCTACAATGAGCAGTTCTTC. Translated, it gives CSVETRDKYSYNEQFF.

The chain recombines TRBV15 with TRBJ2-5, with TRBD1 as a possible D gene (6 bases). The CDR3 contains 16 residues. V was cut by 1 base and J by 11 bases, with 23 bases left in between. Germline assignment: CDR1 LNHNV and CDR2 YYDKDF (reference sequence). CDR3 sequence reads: CATSRVPEGESWEQYF. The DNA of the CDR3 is TGTGCCACCAGCAGAGTTCCCGAGGGGGAATCTTGGGAGCAGTACTTC.

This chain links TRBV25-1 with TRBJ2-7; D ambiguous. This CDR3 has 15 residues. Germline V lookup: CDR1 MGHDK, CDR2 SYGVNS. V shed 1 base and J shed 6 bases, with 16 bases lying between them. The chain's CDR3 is CASSESPAPSSEQYF. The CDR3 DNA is TGTGCCAGCAGTGAATCCCCAGCACCCTCATCCGAGCAGTACTTC.

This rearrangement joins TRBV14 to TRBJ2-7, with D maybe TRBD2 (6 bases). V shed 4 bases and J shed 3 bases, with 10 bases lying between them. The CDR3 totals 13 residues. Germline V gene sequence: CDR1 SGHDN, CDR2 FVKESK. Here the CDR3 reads CASSRRGGYEQYF. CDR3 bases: TGTGCCAGCAGCCGGAGGGGTGGCTACGAGCAGTACTTC. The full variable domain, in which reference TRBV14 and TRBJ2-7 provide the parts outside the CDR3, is EAGVTQFPSHSVIEKGQTVTLRCDPISGHDNLYWYRRVMGKEIKFLLHFVKESKQDESGMPNNRFLAERTGGTYSTLKVQPAELEDSGVYFCASSRRGGYEQYFGPGTRLTVT.

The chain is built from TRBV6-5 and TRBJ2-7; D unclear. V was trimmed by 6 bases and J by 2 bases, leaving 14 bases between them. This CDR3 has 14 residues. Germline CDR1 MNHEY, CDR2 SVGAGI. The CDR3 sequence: CASSPVGVTYEQYF. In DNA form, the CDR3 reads TGTGCCAGCAGCCCGGTTGGGGTGACCTACGAGCAGTACTTC.

The CDR3, as DNA: TGTGCCAGCAGCCCCCGAGGACAGCCCTACGAGCAGTACTTC. This translates into CASSPRGQPYEQYF. The chain links TRBV11-2 to TRBJ2-7, with TRBD1 as a possible D gene (6 bases). The CDR3 is made up of 14 amino acids. With 5 bases removed from V and 2 bases from J, the gap between germline ends came to 13 bases. Germline values: CDR1 SGHAT, CDR2 FQNNGV.

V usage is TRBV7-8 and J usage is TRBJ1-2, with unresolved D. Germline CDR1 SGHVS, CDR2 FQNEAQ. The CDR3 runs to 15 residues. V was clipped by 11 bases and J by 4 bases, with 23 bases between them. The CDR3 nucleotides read TGTGCCCCCCCGGTCGGCGTAGGACCTTCCTATGGCTACACCTTC. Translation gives CAPPVGVGPSYGYTF.

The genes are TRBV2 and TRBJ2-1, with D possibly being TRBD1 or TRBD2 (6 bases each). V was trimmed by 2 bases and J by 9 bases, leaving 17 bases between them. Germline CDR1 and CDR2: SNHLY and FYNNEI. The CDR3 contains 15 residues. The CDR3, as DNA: TGTGCCAGCAGTGAAAAGGGGGGTTCTCTGGGTGAGCAGTTCTTC. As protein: CASSEKGGSLGEQFF.

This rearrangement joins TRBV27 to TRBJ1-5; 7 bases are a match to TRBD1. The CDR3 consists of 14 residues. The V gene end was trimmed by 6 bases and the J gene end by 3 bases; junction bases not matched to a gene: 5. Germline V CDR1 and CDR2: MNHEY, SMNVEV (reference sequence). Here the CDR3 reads CASRRTGPNQPQHF. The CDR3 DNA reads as TGTGCCAGCAGACGGACAGGTCCCAATCAGCCCCAGCATTTT.

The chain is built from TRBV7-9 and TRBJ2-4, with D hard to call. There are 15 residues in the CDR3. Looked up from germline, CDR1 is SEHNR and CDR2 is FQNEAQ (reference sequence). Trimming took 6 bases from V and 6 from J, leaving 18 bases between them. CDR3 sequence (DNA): TGTGCCAGCAGGGACCCTCCTTCAGGCTCAAACATTCAGTACTTC. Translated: CASRDPPSGSNIQYF.

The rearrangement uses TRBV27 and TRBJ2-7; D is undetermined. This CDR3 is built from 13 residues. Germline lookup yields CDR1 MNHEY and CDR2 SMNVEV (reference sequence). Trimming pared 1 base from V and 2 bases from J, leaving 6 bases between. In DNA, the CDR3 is TGTGCCAGCAGTTTATTTCCAGCCTACGAGCAGTACTTC. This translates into CASSLFPAYEQYF.

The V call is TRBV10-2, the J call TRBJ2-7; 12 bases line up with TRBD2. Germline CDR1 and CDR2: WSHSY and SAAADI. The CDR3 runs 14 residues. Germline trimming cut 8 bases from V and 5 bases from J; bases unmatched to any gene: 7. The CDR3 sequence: CASGSSGRADEQYF. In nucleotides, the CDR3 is TGCGCCAGCGGCTCTAGCGGGAGGGCAGACGAGCAGTACTTC.

DNA for the CDR3: TGTGCCAGCAGGGGGACAGAGACCTACGAGCAGTACTTC. Its translation: CASRGTETYEQYF. The rearrangement uses TRBV6-5 and TRBJ2-7; TRBD1 matches at 7 bases. The CDR3 runs 13 residues. Per germline, CDR1 MNHEY and CDR2 SVGAGI. V gave up 6 bases and J gave up 2 bases; unmatched junction bases: 4.

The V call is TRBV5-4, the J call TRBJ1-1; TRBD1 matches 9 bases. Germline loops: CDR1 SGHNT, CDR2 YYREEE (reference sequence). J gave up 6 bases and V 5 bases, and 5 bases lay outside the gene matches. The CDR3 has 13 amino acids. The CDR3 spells CASSLTGGAEAFF. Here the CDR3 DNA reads TGTGCCAGCAGTCTTACAGGGGGCGCTGAAGCTTTCTTT.